The 14 T cell receptor beta chains below come from one sample, sequenced in a study of blood T cell repertoires in COVID-19. The table came from immunoSEQ multiplex PCR; TCRdb's copy has only in-frame clones and leaves some out. This table holds approximately 270,000 clones, approximately 83% found once. Sequencing used PBMCs or T cells enriched from blood (not recorded which). Receptor source: a woman between 50 and 59 years old who had recovered from COVID-19.

The V and J genes are TRBV3-1 (or the pseudogene TRBV3-2) and TRBJ1-6; D gene ambiguous. This CDR3 contains 14 residues. V was trimmed by 0 bases and J by 6 bases, leaving 6 bases between them. The germline V gene has CDR1 LGHDT and CDR2 YNNKEL (reference sequence). The DNA for the CDR3 is TGTGCCAGCAGCCAAGATGGGAGTAATTCACCCCTCCACTTT. Encoded protein: CASSQDGSNSPLHF.

This clone occurred once. This chain links TRBV4-1 with TRBJ1-5; 10 bases agree with TRBD1. The CDR3 extends over 16 amino acids. The junction had 4 bases not matched to a gene; V was cut back by 3 bases and J by 2 bases. The germline V gene encodes CDR1 MGHRA and CDR2 YSYEKL. This CDR3 reads CASSQAGTGGNQPQHF. The CDR3 region has the DNA TGCGCCAGCAGCCAGGCCGGGACAGGGGGCAATCAGCCCCAGCATTTT.

The genes are TRBV28 and TRBJ2-2; a possible D gene is TRBD2 (5 bases). Trimming took 7 bases from V and 3 from J, leaving 9 bases between them. There are 13 residues in the CDR3. Germline V gene lookup returns CDR1 MDHEN and CDR2 SYDVKM. The CDR3: CASMREDTGELFF. The CDR3 DNA sequence: TGTGCCAGCATGAGGGAAGACACCGGGGAGCTGTTTTTT. The variable domain in full, with the rest retrieved from reference TRBV28 and TRBJ2-2, is DVKVTQSSRYLVKRTGEKVFLECVQDMDHENMFWYRQDPGLGLRLIYFSYDVKMKEKGDIPEGYSVSREKKERFSLILESASTNQTSMYLCASMREDTGELFFGEGSRLTVL.

This chain links TRBV5-4 with TRBJ1-1; the match to TRBD1 covers 7 bases. With V trimmed by 4 bases and J by 0 bases, 9 bases remained unmatched. The CDR3 has 16 residues. CDR1 is SGHNT, CDR2 YYREEE, per germline (reference sequence). CDR3 protein: CASSLRDSYMNTEAFF. Written as DNA, the CDR3 is TGTGCCAGCAGCCTGAGGGACAGCTACATGAACACTGAAGCTTTCTTT.

The chain has TRBV3-1 (or the pseudogene TRBV3-2) and TRBJ1-4, with TRBD1 matching 7 bases. The CDR3 runs 14 residues. Trimming cost V 2 bases and J 4 bases; bases outside gene matches: 1. Germline V gene lookup returns CDR1 LGHDT and CDR2 YNNKEL (reference sequence). CDR3 in amino acids: CASSQRQGNEKLFF. The DNA of the CDR3 is TGTGCCAGCAGCCAAAGACAGGGTAATGAAAAACTGTTTTTT.

The rearrangement joins TRBV3-1 (or the pseudogene TRBV3-2) to TRBJ2-7; TRBD1 is a possible D gene (5 bases). Per germline, CDR1 LGHDT and CDR2 YNNKEL (reference sequence). With 4 bases removed from V and 0 bases from J, the gap between germline ends came to 16 bases. This CDR3 region has 16 residues. The CDR3 DNA sequence: TGTGCCAGCAGCCCCCGTCAGGGAAGGTTCTCCTACGAGCAGTACTTC. It yields the protein CASSPRQGRFSYEQYF.

This rearrangement joins TRBV9 to TRBJ1-2; 10 bases line up with TRBD1. The V gene end was trimmed by 2 bases and the J gene end by 8 bases; junction bases not matched to a gene: 6. CDR1 and CDR2 (germline): SGDLS, YYNGEE. The CDR3 is made up of 14 amino acids. The CDR3, as DNA: TGTGCCAGCAGCGTGGGACAGGGGCGGATGGGCTACACCTTC. Amino acid sequence: CASSVGQGRMGYTF.

V is TRBV15 and J is TRBJ1-2, with D possibly matching TRBD1 (6 bases). V gave up 0 bases and J gave up 7 bases, with 18 bases separating them. CDR1 and CDR2 (germline): LNHNV, YYDKDF (reference sequence). The CDR3 is made up of 16 amino acids. The CDR3 reads CATSRESTGLGSGYTF. The DNA of the CDR3 is TGTGCCACCAGCAGAGAATCGACAGGATTAGGATCTGGCTACACCTTC.

This chain joins TRBV19 and TRBJ1-2, with 7 nucleotides matching TRBD1. The CDR3 has 14 residues. Germline V gene data show CDR1 as LNHDA and CDR2 as SQIVND (reference sequence). Trimming at V came to 3 bases and at J to 3 bases, leaving 4 bases not matched to a gene. CDR3 region: CASSIGQADYGYTF. The CDR3 DNA sequence: TGTGCCAGTAGTATTGGACAGGCAGACTATGGCTACACCTTC.

This chain uses TRBV6-5 with TRBJ2-6; D remains unclear. V was trimmed by 0 bases and J by 1 base, leaving 7 bases between them. The CDR3 runs 16 residues. The germline V gene encodes CDR1 MNHEY and CDR2 SVGAGI. The CDR3 coding sequence is TGTGCCAGCAGTTACTCGTCGGGTTCTGGGGCCAACGTCCTGACTTTC. It codes for CASSYSSGSGANVLTF.

The chain links TRBV7-2 to TRBJ1-1, with a weak D call TRBD1 (5 bases). Per the germline V gene, CDR1 is SGHTA and CDR2 is FQGNSA. The CDR3 spans 14 residues. V lost 1 base and J 3 bases, leaving 9 bases between the germline ends. Here the CDR3 reads CASSLDRMDTEAFF. The DNA for the CDR3 is TGTGCCAGCAGCTTAGACAGGATGGACACTGAAGCTTTCTTT.

The chain employs TRBV7-6 and TRBJ2-3; 13 bases fit TRBD2. Losses at the gene ends were 5 bases for V and 0 bases for J; bases not matched to a gene: 5. CDR3 length: 17 residues. The germline V gene encodes CDR1 SGHVS and CDR2 FNYEAQ. CDR3 region: CASSTGTSGTSTDTQYF. CDR3 coding DNA: TGTGCCAGCAGCACCGGGACTAGCGGGACTAGCACAGATACGCAGTATTTT.

The gene calls are TRBV4-1 and TRBJ1-2; no clear D gene. Germline-derived CDR1 and CDR2 are MGHRA and YSYEKL. Trimming cost V 3 bases and J 3 bases, with 8 bases left between them. This CDR3 is 13 amino acids long. CDR3 in amino acids: CASSHRLDYGYTF. Here the CDR3 DNA reads TGCGCCAGCAGCCACCGACTGGACTATGGCTACACCTTC.

V and J are TRBV3-1 (or the pseudogene TRBV3-2) and TRBJ1-1, with TRBD1 identical over 8 bases. The CDR3 runs 15 residues. Germline loops: CDR1 LGHDT, CDR2 YNNKEL (reference sequence). J was trimmed by 11 bases and V by 1 base; bases with no gene match: 12. In nucleotides, the CDR3 is TGTGCCAGCAGCCAAGGTTGGACAGGGAACAACCATGCTTTCTTT. It specifies CASSQGWTGNNHAFF.